Below are 26 T cell receptor beta chains sequenced from a single sample in a study of control samples from healthy donors and cancer patients. Sequencing used immunoSEQ multiplex PCR; TCRdb keeps in-frame clones, though not all of them. The top ten hold over 1.5% of the sample, which has fewer than 40,000 clones, 85% to 95% seen once. Sample: PBMCs. These receptors originate from a man aged 35 to 55 with colorectal cancer.

This chain uses TRBV19 with TRBJ1-4; possible D gene TRBD1, 6 bases. CDR1 is LNHDA, CDR2 SQIVND, per germline (reference sequence). Deletions cut 5 bases from V and 10 bases from J, with 17 bases between. This CDR3 has 14 amino acids. CDR3 in DNA: TGTGCCAGTAGTGGCGGGACACCGGGTGCAAAACTGTTTTTT. As protein: CASSGGTPGAKLFF.

The chain has TRBV7-9 and TRBJ1-1; 7 bases line up with TRBD1. From germline, CDR1 is SEHNR and CDR2 FQNEAQ (reference sequence). CDR3 length: 13 amino acids. Germline trimming cut 4 bases from V and 4 bases from J; bases unmatched to any gene: 3. DNA of the CDR3: TGTGCCAGCAGCTCATCAGGGGGCACTGAAGCTTTCTTT. This codes for CASSSSGGTEAFF.

This chain links TRBV6-1 with TRBJ1-6, with TRBD1 as a possible D gene (5 bases). V lost 10 bases, J lost 6 bases, and 10 bases lay in between. The germline gives CDR1 MNHNS, CDR2 SASEGT. The CDR3 consists of 12 residues. The CDR3 spells CATRGGNSPLHF. CDR3 nucleotide sequence: TGTGCCACCCGGGGGGGTAATTCACCCCTCCACTTT.

There are a few counts of this clone. V is TRBV30 and J is TRBJ2-7; D call uncertain. This CDR3 is 11 amino acids long. The germline CDR1 and CDR2 sequences are GTSNPN and SVGIG (reference sequence). V lost 2 bases and J 3 bases, leaving 5 bases between the germline ends. CDR3 coding DNA: TGTGCCTGGAGTCGATACTACGAGCAGTACTTC. This encodes CAWSRYYEQYF.

V is TRBV24-1 and J is TRBJ2-1, with 9 positions matching TRBD1. The CDR3 covers 15 residues. The V segment lost 6 bases and the J segment 4 bases; nucleotides outside the gene matches: 6. The germline V gene encodes CDR1 KGHDR and CDR2 SFDVKD. Written as DNA, the CDR3 is TGTGCCACCAGTCGGGGACAGGGAGTTTACAATGAGCAGTTCTTC. Translated, it gives CATSRGQGVYNEQFF.

J is TRBJ1-5 and V is TRBV3-1 (or the pseudogene TRBV3-2); 9 bases fit TRBD1. This CDR3 is built from 15 residues. Germline V CDR1 and CDR2: LGHDT, YNNKEL (reference sequence). Germline trimming cut 4 bases from V and 7 bases from J; bases unmatched to any gene: 8. The CDR3 nucleotides read TGTGCCAGCAGCCCGGGACAGGGCCAAGGCCAGCCCCAGCATTTT. Its protein product is CASSPGQGQGQPQHF.

The V call is TRBV9, the J call TRBJ1-6, with D tentatively TRBD1 (5 bases). This CDR3 region has 15 residues. Trimming pared 4 bases from V and 6 bases from J, leaving 14 bases between. CDR1 SGDLS and CDR2 YYNGEE come from the germline V gene. CDR3 region: CASSFGTEINSPLHF. The CDR3 bases are TGTGCCAGCAGCTTCGGGACGGAAATTAATTCACCCCTCCACTTT.

The chain employs TRBV27 and TRBJ1-5; perhaps TRBD1 as D (6 bases). This CDR3 spans 16 amino acids. Germline V CDR1 and CDR2: MNHEY, SMNVEV (reference sequence). The V gene lost 2 bases and the J gene lost 7 bases, with 18 bases spanning the gap. The CDR3 DNA is TGTGCCAGCAGTTTAGCAGGGGCCCACCAAGGGCAGCCCCAGCATTTT. Its translation: CASSLAGAHQGQPQHF.

This clone was found once. V and J are TRBV7-3 and TRBJ2-1; 9 bases fit TRBD1. The V and J ends lost 4 bases and 5 bases, in that order; junction bases with no gene match: 9. The CDR3 totals 16 residues. From germline, CDR1 is SGHTA and CDR2 FQGTGA. The CDR3 nucleotides are TGTGCCAGCAGCTCCATGCGGGACAGGGTAAACAATGAGCAGTTCTTC. It specifies CASSSMRDRVNNEQFF.

V and J are TRBV30 and TRBJ1-2, with D possibly TRBD1 on 5 matching bases. Germline V gene sequence: CDR1 GTSNPN, CDR2 SVGIG (reference sequence). V dropped 4 bases and J dropped 7 bases, with 25 bases sitting between them. The CDR3 is 16 residues long. CDR3 bases: TGTGCCTGGAATAGTGTTCCGACGGCGCGGGGGGGTGGCTACACCTTC. It is translated as CAWNSVPTARGGGYTF.

This sequence joins TRBV6-2 or TRBV6-3 and TRBJ1-1, with TRBD1 as a possible D gene (6 bases). Germline lookup yields CDR1 MNHEY and CDR2 SVGEGT. Trimming pared 6 bases from V and 1 base from J, leaving 9 bases between. The CDR3 covers 13 residues. CDR3 coding DNA: TGTGCCAGCAGCAGGACAGCGAACACTGAAGCTTTCTTT. It codes for CASSRTANTEAFF.

This chain connects TRBV5-8 to TRBJ2-5, with TRBD1 identical over 9 bases. The CDR3 is made up of 15 amino acids. Germline V gene sequence: CDR1 SGHTS, CDR2 YDEGEE. V gave up 3 bases and J gave up 4 bases; unmatched junction bases: 7. CDR3 DNA sequence: TGTGCCAGCAGCTGGGACAGGGCCATGGGAGAGACCCAGTACTTC. Translated, it gives CASSWDRAMGETQYF.

The rearrangement joins TRBV19 to TRBJ1-5; D is perhaps TRBD1 (6 bases). The CDR3 loop spans 15 amino acids. The germline V gene has CDR1 LNHDA and CDR2 SQIVND (reference sequence). Trimming left V 6 bases short and J 6 bases short, with 18 bases between. Here the CDR3 reads CASRKTGQKSQPQHF. CDR3 DNA sequence: TGTGCCAGTAGAAAAACAGGGCAGAAAAGTCAGCCCCAGCATTTT.

This clone was counted once. The genes are TRBV4-1 and TRBJ1-2; 7 nucleotides line up with TRBD1. Germline CDR1 is MGHRA and CDR2 is YSYEKL. The CDR3 is 14 amino acids. V shed 1 base, J shed 8 bases, and the junction held 7 bases outside the gene matches. CDR3 coding DNA: TGCGCCAGCAGCCAAGTTACAGGGGCCGGCGGCTACACCTTC. Its protein product is CASSQVTGAGGYTF.

The chain has TRBV11-2 and TRBJ2-7; 10 nucleotides agree with TRBD1. From germline, CDR1 is SGHAT and CDR2 FQNNGV. This CDR3 region has 15 residues. V trimming: 3 bases; J trimming: 4 bases; junction bases outside the gene matches: 6. DNA for the CDR3: TGTGCCAGCAGCTTCGCCGGGACAGGGGTGTACGAGCAGTACTTC. Translated: CASSFAGTGVYEQYF.

The chain joins TRBV7-8 to TRBJ1-1; unclear D gene. Germline CDR1 and CDR2: SGHVS and FQNEAQ. Deletions cut 5 bases from V and 3 bases from J, with 13 bases between. This CDR3 has 14 residues. CDR3 DNA: TGTGCCAGCAGCCCGATAGGGATAGACACTGAAGCTTTCTTT. This sequence encodes CASSPIGIDTEAFF.

The chain carries TRBV2 and TRBJ2-3, with a possible D match to TRBD1 (6 bases). This CDR3 has 15 residues. From germline, CDR1 is SNHLY and CDR2 FYNNEI. V was clipped by 7 bases and J by 3 bases, with 17 bases between them. CDR3 region: CASKQGNHGTDTQYF. The CDR3 DNA follows: TGTGCCAGCAAACAGGGTAATCATGGTACAGATACGCAGTATTTT.

The V and J genes are TRBV18 and TRBJ1-6; TRBD1 matches 7 bases. CDR3 length equals 15 residues. Trimming at V came to 3 bases and at J to 7 bases, leaving 6 bases not matched to a gene. Looked up from germline, CDR1 is KGHSH and CDR2 is LQKENI. The CDR3 DNA is TGTGCCAGCTCACCCCGCCAAGGGGGCAATTCACCCCTCCACTTT. Protein sequence: CASSPRQGGNSPLHF.

The chain recombines TRBV3-1 (or the pseudogene TRBV3-2) with TRBJ2-1; 9 bases map to TRBD1. V lost 4 bases to trimming and J lost 4 bases; unmatched junction nucleotides: 14. CDR1 LGHDT and CDR2 YNNKEL come from the germline V gene (reference sequence). There are 18 residues in the CDR3. The CDR3 DNA reads as TGTGCCAGCAGCCGCCGGGACAGGGTAGGGGTTGGGTACAATGAGCAGTTCTTC. Amino acids: CASSRRDRVGVGYNEQFF.

The gene calls are TRBV9 and TRBJ1-5; D call uncertain. Per the germline V gene, CDR1 is SGDLS and CDR2 is YYNGEE. CDR3 length equals 11 residues. V lost 0 bases, J lost 6 bases, and 1 base lay in between. CDR3 in amino acids: CASSVGQPQHF. CDR3 coding DNA: TGTGCCAGCAGCGTAGGTCAGCCCCAGCATTTT.

CDR3 sequence: CASTQGTYNSPLHF. The DNA of the CDR3 is TGCGCCAGCACACAGGGAACTTATAATTCACCCCTCCACTTT. V gene TRBV5-1 combines with J gene TRBJ1-6; possibly TRBD1 for D (6 bases). The CDR3 runs 14 residues. Trimming left V 6 bases short and J 4 bases short, with 11 bases between. Germline V gives CDR1 SGHRS, CDR2 YFSETQ.

The CDR3 nucleotides read TGTGCCAGCAGCCCCGGGACAGAAAATTCACCCCTCCACTTT. Translation gives CASSPGTENSPLHF. This chain joins TRBV9 and TRBJ1-6; TRBD1 matches at 7 bases. The CDR3 extends over 14 amino acids. V was clipped by 4 bases and J by 7 bases; unmatched bases: 5. Germline V gene data show CDR1 as SGDLS and CDR2 as YYNGEE.

This clone has just one count. V and J are TRBV7-3 and TRBJ2-1; a weak D match, TRBD1 (6 bases). Trimming cost V 5 bases and J 15 bases, with 17 bases left between them. The CDR3 spans 12 residues. Germline V lookup: CDR1 SGHTA, CDR2 FQGTGA. As DNA, the CDR3 is TGTGCCAGCAGCAGTCAGGGGACGACGGCGTTCTTC. Its translation is CASSSQGTTAFF.

The genes are TRBV29-1 and TRBJ2-2; 12 bases are a match to TRBD2. The CDR3 is 14 amino acids. Losses at the gene ends were 3 bases for V and 8 bases for J; bases not matched to a gene: 4. CDR1 and CDR2 from the germline V gene are SQVTM and ANQGSEA. As DNA, the CDR3 is TGCAGCGTTGAGGCCGGGACTAGCGGGGGGGAGCTGTTTTTT. Translated, it gives CSVEAGTSGGELFF.

This chain links TRBV30 with TRBJ1-3, with D unclear. This CDR3 has 11 residues. V lost 7 bases and J 4 bases, leaving 8 bases between the germline ends. From germline, CDR1 is GTSNPN and CDR2 SVGIG (reference sequence). This CDR3 reads CASFHGNTIYF. CDR3 nucleotides: TGTGCCTCTTTCCACGGAAACACCATATATTTT.

The chain is built from TRBV19 and TRBJ1-5; a weak D match, TRBD1 (5 bases). Germline V lookup: CDR1 LNHDA, CDR2 SQIVND (reference sequence). The CDR3 runs to 16 residues. V was trimmed by 2 bases and J by 2 bases, leaving 13 bases between them. CDR3 sequence: CASSINTMGGNQPQHF. The CDR3 DNA sequence: TGTGCCAGTAGTATAAACACTATGGGGGGCAATCAGCCCCAGCATTTT.